These 23 T cell receptor beta chains came from one sample sequenced in a study of cytomegalovirus exposure and HLA in healthy donors. With 60 Vbeta and 13 Jbeta primers, the PCR was carried out. TCRdb's table, derived via immunoSEQ multiplex PCR, lists solely in-frame clones and lacks some. The table includes around 99,000 clones, 65% to 85% detected once. What was sequenced was PBMCs. The receptor set was obtained from a man between 35 and 55 years old in good health and CMV-seronegative.

The chain joins TRBV28 to TRBJ1-2; perhaps TRBD1 as D (5 bases). Trimming took 1 base from V and 6 from J, leaving 12 bases between them. CDR3 length: 14 amino acids. CDR1 and CDR2 (germline): MDHEN, SYDVKM. The CDR3 bases are TGTGCCAGCAGTTTATTTGGGCAGGGTCATGGCTACACCTTC. Translating gives CASSLFGQGHGYTF.

In DNA form, the CDR3 reads TGTGCCAGCAGCTTCTCTACCCGTGGCTCCTACGAGCAGTACTTC. It yields the protein CASSFSTRGSYEQYF. The chain couples TRBV11-2 to TRBJ2-7; D is unclear. V was pared by 3 bases and J by 0 bases, with 12 bases between. CDR1 and CDR2 (germline): SGHAT, FQNNGV. The CDR3 consists of 15 residues.

V usage is TRBV10-3 and J usage is TRBJ1-6, with a possible D match to TRBD1 (5 bases). V lost 2 bases to trimming and J lost 11 bases, with 10 bases between them. Germline lookup yields CDR1 ENHRY and CDR2 SYGVKD. This CDR3 region has 13 residues. The CDR3 DNA follows: TGTGCCATCAGTGAGGAACAGGCGGCACCCCTCCACTTT. Translated, it gives CAISEEQAAPLHF.

The V gene is TRBV29-1, the J gene TRBJ2-3, with D perhaps TRBD2 (6 bases). There are 15 residues in the CDR3. V gave up 6 bases and J gave up 0 bases, with 16 bases separating them. CDR1 and CDR2 from the germline V gene are SQVTM and ANQGSEA. CDR3 DNA: TGCAGCGTGGCTGGGGGGATAGGTAGCACAGATACGCAGTATTTT. This codes for CSVAGGIGSTDTQYF.

This clone is a singleton in its sample. The CDR3 loop reads CAWSLDSDEQFF. DNA of the CDR3: TGTGCCTGGAGTTTGGACAGCGATGAGCAGTTCTTC. The chain recombines TRBV30 with TRBJ2-1; possibly TRBD1 for D (6 bases). The ends were cut back, 2 bases at V and 8 bases at J, with 10 bases in the middle. Per germline, CDR1 GTSNPN and CDR2 SVGIG (reference sequence). This CDR3 spans 12 amino acids.

The chain links TRBV30 to TRBJ1-2, with TRBD1 as a possible D gene (5 bases). V lost 0 bases, J lost 1 base, and 12 bases lay in between. The CDR3 loop spans 15 amino acids. Germline V lookup: CDR1 GTSNPN, CDR2 SVGIG (reference sequence). The CDR3 here is CAWSVGRVINYGYTF. DNA for the CDR3: TGTGCCTGGAGTGTGGGCAGGGTTATTAACTATGGCTACACCTTC.

The CDR3 nucleotides are TGTGCCAGCAGTTCCCCGGAGGAGTCCTACGAGCAGTACTTC. It translates to CASSSPEESYEQYF. This chain uses TRBV6-6 with TRBJ2-7, with D possibly TRBD2 on 5 matching bases. CDR3 size: 14 residues. Germline CDR1 MNHNY, CDR2 SVGAGI (reference sequence). Trimming left V 4 bases short and J 1 base short, with 11 bases between.

The chain employs TRBV5-4 and TRBJ1-6, with 7 bases matching TRBD1. The ends lost 0 bases at V and 8 bases at J; junction bases unmatched: 2. From germline, CDR1 is SGHNT and CDR2 YYREEE (reference sequence). The CDR3 runs 14 residues. CDR3 sequence (DNA): TGTGCCAGCAGCTTGGACAGGGGTTATTCACCCCTCCACTTT. Protein: CASSLDRGYSPLHF. The complete variable domain, with remaining parts taken from reference TRBV5-4 and TRBJ1-6, reads ETGVTQSPTHLIKTRGQQVTLRCSSQSGHNTVSWYQQALGQGPQFIFQYYREEENGRGNFPPRFSGLQFPNYSSELNVNALELDDSALYLCASSLDRGYSPLHFGNGTRLTVT.

The V and J genes are TRBV6-1 and TRBJ1-2; a possible D gene is TRBD1 (5 bases). CDR1 is MNHNS and CDR2 is SASEGT in the germline V gene. This CDR3 comprises 19 residues. V lost 4 bases and J 4 bases, leaving 28 bases between the germline ends. CDR3 nucleotides: TGTGCCAGCAGTGGACCCACGGGGGGGTTGGCGGATAGGACCTATGGCTACACCTTC. It translates to CASSGPTGGLADRTYGYTF.

This clone was counted a single time. The rearrangement joins TRBV2 to TRBJ2-2; no clear D. Germline V lookup: CDR1 SNHLY, CDR2 FYNNEI. The CDR3 is 14 residues long. Between the trimmed V and J ends, which lost 4 bases and 3 bases, there was a span of 9 bases. Here the CDR3 reads CASSVVADTGELFF. As DNA, the CDR3 is TGTGCCAGCAGTGTGGTCGCAGACACCGGGGAGCTGTTTTTT.

V gene TRBV5-4 combines with J gene TRBJ1-1; 8 bases are shared with TRBD1. J lost 4 bases, V lost 3 bases, and 8 bases had no gene match. Germline V lookup: CDR1 SGHNT, CDR2 YYREEE (reference sequence). The CDR3 has 15 residues. The CDR3 protein is CASSWAQGAGTEAFF. The DNA for the CDR3 is TGTGCCAGCAGCTGGGCCCAGGGGGCGGGCACTGAAGCTTTCTTT.

The chain recombines TRBV4-2 with TRBJ2-3; D call uncertain. The CDR3 has 14 residues. Germline CDR1 LGHNA, CDR2 YNFKEQ. V was clipped by 0 bases and J by 1 base, with 5 bases between them. The CDR3 sequence is CASSQDLGTDTQYF. The DNA of the CDR3 is TGTGCCAGCAGCCAAGATTTAGGCACAGATACGCAGTATTTT.

This chain links TRBV19 with TRBJ2-6; 7 bases map to TRBD1. The CDR3 extends over 14 amino acids. The germline V gene has CDR1 LNHDA and CDR2 SQIVND (reference sequence). V was clipped by 6 bases and J by 4 bases; unmatched bases: 3. The CDR3 protein is CASRGQSGANVLTF. CDR3 nucleotide sequence: TGTGCCAGTAGGGGACAGTCGGGGGCCAACGTCCTGACTTTC.

The gene calls are TRBV30 and TRBJ2-1; the match to TRBD1 covers 9 bases. This CDR3 contains 13 residues. Germline V gene data show CDR1 as GTSNPN and CDR2 as SVGIG (reference sequence). The junction had 2 bases not matched to a gene; V was cut back by 0 bases and J by 8 bases. In DNA form, the CDR3 reads TGTGCCTGGAGTGTACGGACAGGGGATGAGCAGTTCTTC. Translating gives CAWSVRTGDEQFF.

The chain links TRBV19 to TRBJ2-7; 10 bases fit TRBD2. Germline V CDR1 and CDR2: LNHDA, SQIVND (reference sequence). The CDR3 covers 14 residues. With V trimmed by 4 bases and J by 0 bases, 0 bases remained unmatched. The CDR3 DNA reads TGTGCCAGTAGTACTAGCGGGAGCTCCTACGAGCAGTACTTC. This sequence encodes CASSTSGSSYEQYF.

The chain has TRBV19 and TRBJ2-3; 11 positions match TRBD2. Unmatched junction bases numbered 0, after V lost 1 base and J lost 0 bases. Per the germline V gene, CDR1 is LNHDA and CDR2 is SQIVND (reference sequence). The CDR3 loop spans 16 amino acids. As DNA, the CDR3 is TGTGCCAGTAGTATAGGGACTAGCGGGAGCACAGATACGCAGTATTTT. This encodes CASSIGTSGSTDTQYF.

The chain couples TRBV9 to TRBJ2-7, with D possibly matching TRBD2 (6 bases). Germline values: CDR1 SGDLS, CDR2 YYNGEE. V was shortened by 0 bases and J by 1 base, with 8 bases between the two germline ends. The CDR3 sequence is 14 residues long. The CDR3 reads CASSVGGRSYEQYF. CDR3 sequence (DNA): TGTGCCAGCAGCGTAGGGGGGAGGTCCTACGAGCAGTACTTC.

The chain carries TRBV9 and TRBJ1-4, with 8 bases matching TRBD1. J gave up 5 bases and V 4 bases, and 7 bases lay outside the gene matches. From germline, CDR1 is SGDLS and CDR2 YYNGEE. The CDR3 totals 15 residues. The CDR3 DNA sequence: TGTGCCAGCAGCCCTCAGAGGACAGGGAATGAAAAACTGTTTTTT. Amino acid sequence: CASSPQRTGNEKLFF. Variable domain in full (rest from reference TRBV9 and TRBJ1-4): DSGVTQTPKHLITATGQRVTLRCSPRSGDLSVYWYQQSLDQGLQFLIQYYNGEERAKGNILERFSAQQFPDLHSELNLSSLELGDSALYFCASSPQRTGNEKLFFGSGTQLSVL.

The genes are TRBV28 and TRBJ2-4, with D tentatively TRBD1 (5 bases). CDR1 is MDHEN, CDR2 SYDVKM, per germline. The CDR3 has 16 residues. The V gene lost 5 bases and the J gene lost 6 bases, with 20 bases spanning the gap. The DNA for the CDR3 is TGTGCCAGCAGTCCGCAGGGTACTTTGGGGATAAACATTCAGTACTTC. Translation: CASSPQGTLGINIQYF.

This CDR3 is CASSVGGGFTDTQYF. The CDR3 coding sequence is TGTGCCAGCAGTGTTGGGGGGGGGTTCACAGATACGCAGTATTTT. This chain uses TRBV25-1 with TRBJ2-3; 7 nucleotides match TRBD2. The CDR3 length is 15 residues. With 4 bases clipped from V and 2 bases from J, the junction kept 6 bases outside the gene matches. The V gene's germline CDR1 is MGHDK and CDR2 SYGVNS.

Comment on this clone: The same CDR3 can be traced to other DNA sequences in this sample. The gene calls are TRBV28 and TRBJ2-5, with a tentative D call TRBD1 (6 bases). Germline CDR1 is MDHEN and CDR2 is SYDVKM. V was shortened by 9 bases and J by 1 base, with 15 bases between the two germline ends. The CDR3 is made up of 14 amino acids. The CDR3 DNA reads TGTGCCAGTAGGCAAAACAGGGCCCAAGAGACCCAGTACTTC. Amino acid sequence: CASRQNRAQETQYF.

As concerns this clone: The same CDR3 also results from other DNA sequences found in this sample. J is TRBJ2-3 and V is TRBV6-4; TRBD2 matches 12 bases. The trim removed 0 bases at V and 6 bases at J, leaving 1 base unmatched. The CDR3 loop spans 15 amino acids. Looked up from germline, CDR1 is MRHNA and CDR2 is SNTAGT. For the CDR3, the DNA is TGTGCCAGCAGTGACTCCACTAGCGGGGGGGATACGCAGTATTTT. As protein: CASSDSTSGGDTQYF.

This sequence joins TRBV9 and TRBJ2-3; TRBD1 agrees at 8 bases. V dropped 3 bases and J dropped 2; count of bases not matched to a gene: 5. The CDR3 runs 15 residues. The germline gives CDR1 SGDLS, CDR2 YYNGEE. The DNA of the CDR3 is TGTGCCAGCAGCGCCGGGGACAGGTCCACAGATACGCAGTATTTT. It encodes CASSAGDRSTDTQYF.